A selection of T cell receptor beta chains follows, all from one sample in a study of OX40 agonist ivuxolimab in advanced cancers. Sequencing used immunoSEQ multiplex PCR; TCRdb keeps in-frame clones, though not all of them. The sample holds around 75,000 clones, around 88% seen once. The sample here was CD4+ or CD8+ T cells sorted from blood, taken in a trial of the OX40 agonist ivuxolimab. These receptors all come from an adult with an advanced solid tumor such as melanoma, head and neck, liver or kidney cancer. Both conserved end residues are part of each CDR3. A D gene is named only where the DNA matches it firmly. Where a row states a size, it is once, few, many or the class of an expanded clone; other rows omit it.

CDR3,DNA,size,V,D,J
CASSQDGRGTQYF,TGCGCCAGCAGCCAAGATGGGCGGGGCACCCAGTACTTC,few,TRBV4-3,NA,TRBJ2-7
CASSKQYF,TGCGCCAGCAGCAAGCAGTACTTC,NA,TRBV5-1,NA,TRBJ2-7
CASSWTVSGANVLTF,TGCGCCAGCAGCTGGACGGTCTCTGGGGCCAACGTCCTGACTTTC,NA,TRBV5-1,NA,TRBJ2-6
CASSLIGNEQFF,TGTGCCAGCTCACTAATAGGCAATGAGCAGTTCTTC,NA,TRBV18,NA,TRBJ2-1
CSVSLAAETQYF,TGCAGCGTTTCCCTCGCAGCAGAGACCCAGTACTTC,NA,TRBV29-1,NA,TRBJ2-5
CASSQDTGRTLSGANVLTF,TGCGCCAGCAGCCAAGATACCGGACGGACCCTCTCTGGGGCCAACGTCCTGACTTTC,few,TRBV4-1,NA,TRBJ2-6
CASSPQGTGGYTF,TGTGCCAGCTCACCACAGGGGACAGGTGGCTACACCTTC,NA,TRBV18,TRBD1,TRBJ1-2
CASSEGEREYDSPLHF,TGTGCCAGCAGTGAAGGGGAAAGGGAATATGATTCACCCCTCCACTTT,NA,TRBV6-1,NA,TRBJ1-6
CASSQWTGGFGATEAFF,TGTGCCAGCAGCCAATGGACAGGGGGCTTCGGAGCCACTGAAGCTTTCTTT,NA,TRBV14,TRBD1,TRBJ1-1
CASRGQGPAGELFF,TGCGCCAGCAGGGGACAGGGACCCGCCGGGGAGCTGTTTTTT,NA,TRBV5-1,TRBD1,TRBJ2-2
CASSLGTGEKLFF,TGTGCCAGCAGCTTAGGGACAGGAGAAAAACTGTTTTTT,NA,TRBV7-3,TRBD1,TRBJ1-4
CASSQDAAGSETQYF,TGTGCCAGCAGCCAAGATGCCGCGGGGTCAGAGACCCAGTACTTC,NA,TRBV14,NA,TRBJ2-5
CASSPGDRGPNSPLHF,TGTGCCAGCTCACCAGGGGACAGGGGGCCTAATTCACCCCTCCACTTT,NA,TRBV18,TRBD1,TRBJ1-6
CASSERYGYTF,TGTGCCAGCAGTGAACGGTATGGCTACACCTTC,NA,TRBV2,NA,TRBJ1-2
CASSVGGQGHRRGATEAFF,TGTGCCAGCAGCGTGGGCGGACAGGGTCATCGTCGGGGTGCCACTGAAGCTTTCTTT,NA,TRBV5-6,TRBD1,TRBJ1-1
CASSFRQGGYEQYF,TGTGCCAGCAGCTTCCGACAGGGCGGTTACGAGCAGTACTTC,NA,TRBV9,TRBD1,TRBJ2-7
CASSPGYEQYF,TGTGCCAGCTCACCGGGGTACGAGCAGTACTTC,NA,TRBV18,NA,TRBJ2-7
CASSPRTGGGTDTQYF,TGTGCCAGCAGCCCTAGGACAGGGGGCGGCACAGATACGCAGTATTTT,NA,TRBV9,TRBD1,TRBJ2-3
CAWSPGTGRLRYF,TGTGCCTGGAGTCCAGGGACAGGGAGGCTTAGGTACTTC,NA,TRBV30,TRBD1,TRBJ2-7
CASSLSRNYEQYF,TGTGCCAGCAGCTTAAGCAGGAACTACGAGCAGTACTTC,NA,TRBV11-2,NA,TRBJ2-7
CASSFPGANTGELFF,TGTGCCAGCAGTTTTCCGGGAGCGAACACCGGGGAGCTGTTTTTT,few,TRBV28,NA,TRBJ2-2
CASSGEGTTGDTEAFF,TGTGCCAGCAGCGGAGAGGGTACAACGGGGGACACTGAAGCTTTCTTT,once,TRBV7-9,NA,TRBJ1-1
CASRPPGTPSTGELFF,TGTGCCAGCAGACCTCCTGGGACACCGAGTACCGGGGAGCTGTTTTTT,NA,TRBV28,NA,TRBJ2-2
CASSLGPGRGGNNEQFF,TGTGCCAGCAGCCTTGGGCCGGGCAGGGGGGGAAATAATGAGCAGTTCTTC,NA,TRBV7-2,NA,TRBJ2-1
CASSPSEGFPGANVLTF,TGTGCCAGCAGCCCATCGGAGGGATTTCCTGGGGCCAACGTCCTGACTTTC,once,TRBV21-1,NA,TRBJ2-6
CASSEGGWAYGYTF,TGTGCCAGCAGTGAGGGGGGCTGGGCCTATGGCTACACCTTC,NA,TRBV2,NA,TRBJ1-2
CASREGLAENEFF,TGTGCCAGCAGGGAGGGACTAGCGGAAAACGAGTTCTTC,NA,TRBV5-5,TRBD2,TRBJ2-1
CASSPGTGANYGYTF,TGTGCCAGCAGCCCGGGGACAGGGGCTAACTATGGCTACACCTTC,NA,TRBV2,TRBD1,TRBJ1-2
CASSFVREQFF,TGTGCCAGCTCATTCGTAAGAGAGCAGTTCTTC,NA,TRBV18,NA,TRBJ2-1
CASSPGQTVTNYGYTF,TGTGCCAGTAGCCCCGGACAGACCGTGACTAACTATGGCTACACCTTC,NA,TRBV19,NA,TRBJ1-2
CASSDRAKRRYNEQFF,TGTGCCAGCAGTGATAGGGCCAAACGGCGGTACAATGAGCAGTTCTTC,NA,TRBV2,NA,TRBJ2-1
CASSPPEGRSEQFF,TGTGCCAGCTCACCACCGGAGGGGAGGAGTGAGCAGTTCTTC,once,TRBV18,NA,TRBJ2-1